This T cell receptor (beta chain) came from a study of patients and donors after allogeneic stem cell transplantation. This clonotype has only a few counts. Using its own MiXCR run on the RT-PCR reads, TCRdb lists one record per CDR3 protein. This table has hundreds of thousands of distinct CDR3 sequences, roughly 17% appearing once. The germline V and J ends were trimmed by 4 bases and 6 bases, with 12 bases remaining between them. Germline V gene data show CDR1 as SGHNT and CDR2 as YENEEA. This CDR3 is built from 14 residues. The chain has TRBV11-3 and TRBJ2-2, with D perhaps given as TRBD1 or TRBD2 (5 bases each). The source material was blood, either unsorted or a sorted T cell fraction (not recorded which). The sequence was obtained from a human donor who was either an allogeneic HSCT recipient or a stem cell or donor lymphocyte infusion donor (not recorded which). It is not recorded whose cells these are; they may come from a transplant donor. CDR3 in amino acids: CASSSGGSAGELFF. Written as DNA, the CDR3 is TGTGCCAGCAGCTCTGGGGGATCTGCCGGGGAGCTGTTTTTT.